This TCR beta chain derives from a study of T cell repertoires in cytomegalovirus infection. Study background: The authors used CMV epitopes that were HLA-C-restricted (recently identified) and HLA-B-restricted (well studied). Findings of the study overall: The ex vivo response was dominated by HLA-C-restricted CMV-specific TCR beta clonotypes.

There are 14 residues in the CDR3. Trimming pared 2 bases from V and 5 bases from J, leaving 12 bases between. Per germline, CDR1 SGHVS and CDR2 FNYEAQ. One entry per CDR3 protein, called by TCRdb with MiXCR from the reads. Among about 160,000 distinct CDR3 sequences listed, roughly 22% were seen once. In the case of this clonotype: Its antigen is not known.

This chain joins TRBV7-6 and TRBJ2-5; D ambiguous. The clonotype was recovered from a human donor in good health (CMV status not recorded). Some clones in this sample may be carry-over from other donors' samples. The sample here was CD8+ T cells from cultured PBMCs, taken from culture after CMV antigen stimulation. CDR3 in amino acids: CASSLIRGAETQYF. The DNA of the CDR3 is TGTGCCAGCAGCTTAATTCGCGGAGCGGAGACCCAGTACTTC.